The T cell receptor beta chain under discussion was sequenced for a study of radiotherapy plus CTLA-4 blockade in lung cancer. Study observations and caveats: Best predicting response, reportedly, were early blood T cell clone dynamics, with interferon-beta.

In the case of this clone: As yet, its antigen is unknown.

Produced via immunoSEQ multiplex PCR; TCRdb's table is partial and in-frame only. The data contain about 97,000 clones, approximately 72% of them singletons. Trimming shortened V by 0 bases and J by 6 bases, and 10 bases separated the two germline ends. The CDR3 loop spans 13 amino acids. CDR1 and CDR2 from the germline V gene are SGHKS and YYEKEE (reference sequence). The specimen comprised peripheral blood, sampled from a patient treated with radiotherapy plus ipilimumab. This clonotype originated in a human donor with non-small cell lung cancer who had a partial response to radiotherapy plus ipilimumab. Some clones in this sample may be carry-over from other donors' samples. The chain links TRBV5-5 to TRBJ2-7; D perhaps matches TRBD2 (6 bases). CDR3 sequence reads: CASSLGGDSEQYF. In nucleotides, the CDR3 is TGTGCCAGCAGCTTGGGGGGGGACTCCGAGCAGTACTTC.